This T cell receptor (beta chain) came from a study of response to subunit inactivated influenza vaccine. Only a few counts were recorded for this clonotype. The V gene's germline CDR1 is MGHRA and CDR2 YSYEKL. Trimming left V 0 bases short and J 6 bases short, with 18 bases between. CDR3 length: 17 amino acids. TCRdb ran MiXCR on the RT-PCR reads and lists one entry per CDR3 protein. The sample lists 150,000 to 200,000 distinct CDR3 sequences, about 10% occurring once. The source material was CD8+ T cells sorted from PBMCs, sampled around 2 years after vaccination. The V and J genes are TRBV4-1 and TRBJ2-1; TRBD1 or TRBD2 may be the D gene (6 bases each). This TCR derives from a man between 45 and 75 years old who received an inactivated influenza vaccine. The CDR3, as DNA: TGCGCCAGCAGCCAAGATTTCGGGGGCTCTTTCGTCAATGAGCAGTTCTTC. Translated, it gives CASSQDFGGSFVNEQFF.